This TCR beta chain was profiled in a study of blood T cell repertoires in COVID-19. In the study overall: The analysed material was cDNA or gDNA that came from T cells, B-cell-depleted T cells, or PBMCs.

This clone was observed a handful of times. Study processing details: Scientists estimated how many nucleated cells there were by amplifying reference gene primers. The protocol was immunoSEQ multiplex PCR, while the TCRdb copy is restricted to in-frame clones and leaves out a portion. V, J and clone size are taken as reported in that table, and D and trimming were inferred from the DNA itself. The top ten clones hold 10% of a sample with under 200,000 clones, roughly 89% of them seen once. Seattle's enrolled individuals joined amid active infection and were then monitored longitudinally. Germline V CDR1 and CDR2: MDHEN, SYDVKM. Trimming cost V 5 bases and J 5 bases; bases outside gene matches: 6. This CDR3 is 14 amino acids long.

Sequenced material: peripheral blood. The chain combines TRBV28 with TRBJ1-2, with TRBD1 matching 9 bases. This sequence was found in a woman in her 70s with COVID-19, enrolled during active disease. DNA for the CDR3: TGTGCCAGCAGTCTACAGGGGGCTCGGTATGGCTACACCTTC. It codes for CASSLQGARYGYTF.